The present entry profiles one T cell receptor (beta chain) with its context. The sample originates from a study of T cell changes during pregnancy in multiple sclerosis. The repertoire was sequenced with immunoSEQ multiplex PCR; TCRdb's copy has only in-frame clones and lacks some. The sample yields fewer than 60,000 clones, 90% seen once. The junction had 13 bases not matched to a gene; V was cut back by 0 bases and J by 6 bases. Germline lookup yields CDR1 GTSNPN and CDR2 SVGIG (reference sequence). This CDR3 has 16 amino acids. The source of this sequence is a female donor in good health, enrolled as a control in a pregnancy study. Source: peripheral blood, taken in the third trimester of pregnancy. The chain is built from TRBV30 and TRBJ2-7; 8 bases fit TRBD1. CDR3: CAWSVQGGPISAEQYF. CDR3 sequence (DNA): TGTGCCTGGAGTGTACAGGGGGGACCGATCTCCGCCGAGCAGTACTTC.